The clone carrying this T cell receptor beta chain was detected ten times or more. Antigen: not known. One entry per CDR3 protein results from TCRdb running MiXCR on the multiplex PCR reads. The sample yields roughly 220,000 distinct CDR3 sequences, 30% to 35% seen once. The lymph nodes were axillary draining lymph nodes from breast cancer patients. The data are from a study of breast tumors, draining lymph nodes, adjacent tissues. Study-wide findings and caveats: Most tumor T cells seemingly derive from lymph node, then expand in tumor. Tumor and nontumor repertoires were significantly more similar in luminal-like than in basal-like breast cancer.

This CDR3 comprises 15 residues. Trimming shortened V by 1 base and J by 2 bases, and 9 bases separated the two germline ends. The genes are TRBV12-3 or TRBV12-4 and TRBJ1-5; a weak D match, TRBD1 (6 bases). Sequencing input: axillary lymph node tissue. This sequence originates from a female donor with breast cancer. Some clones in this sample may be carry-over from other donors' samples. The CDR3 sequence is CASSLGTGRNQPQHF. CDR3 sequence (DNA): TGTGCCAGCAGTTTAGGTACAGGGCGCAATCAGCCCCAGCATTTT.